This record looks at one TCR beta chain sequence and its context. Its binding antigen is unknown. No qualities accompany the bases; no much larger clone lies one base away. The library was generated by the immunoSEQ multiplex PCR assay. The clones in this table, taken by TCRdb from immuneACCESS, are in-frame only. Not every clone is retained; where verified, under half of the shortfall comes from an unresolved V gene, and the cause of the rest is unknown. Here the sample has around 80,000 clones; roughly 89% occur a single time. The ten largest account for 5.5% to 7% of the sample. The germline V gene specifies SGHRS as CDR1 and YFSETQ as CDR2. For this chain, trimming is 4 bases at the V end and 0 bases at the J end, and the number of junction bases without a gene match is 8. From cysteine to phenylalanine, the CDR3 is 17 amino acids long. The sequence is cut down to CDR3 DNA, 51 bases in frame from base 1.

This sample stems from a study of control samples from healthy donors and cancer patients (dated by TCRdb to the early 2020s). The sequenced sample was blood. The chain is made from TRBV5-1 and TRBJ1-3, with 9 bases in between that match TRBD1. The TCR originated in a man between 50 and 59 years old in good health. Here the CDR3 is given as CASSGTGQGYSGNTIYF. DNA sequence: TGCGCCAGCAGCGGGACGGGACAGGGCTACTCTGGAAACACCATATATTTT.